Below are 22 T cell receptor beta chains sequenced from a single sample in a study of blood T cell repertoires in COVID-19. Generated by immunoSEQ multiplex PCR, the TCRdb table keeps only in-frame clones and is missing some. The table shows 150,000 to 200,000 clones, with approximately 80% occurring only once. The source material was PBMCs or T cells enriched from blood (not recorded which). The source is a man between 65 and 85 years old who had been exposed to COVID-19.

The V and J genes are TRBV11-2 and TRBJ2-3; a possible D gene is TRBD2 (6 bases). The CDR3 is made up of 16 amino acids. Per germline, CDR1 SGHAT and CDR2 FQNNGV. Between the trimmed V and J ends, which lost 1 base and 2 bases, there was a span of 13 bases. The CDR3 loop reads CASSLGVAALTDTQYF. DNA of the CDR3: TGTGCCAGCAGCTTAGGGGTAGCGGCCCTCACAGATACGCAGTATTTT.

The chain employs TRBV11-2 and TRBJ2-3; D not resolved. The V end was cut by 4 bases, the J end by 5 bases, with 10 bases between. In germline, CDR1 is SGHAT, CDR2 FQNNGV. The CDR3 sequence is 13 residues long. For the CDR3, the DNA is TGTGCCAGCAGCTCCGGAGTGATAGATACGCAGTATTTT. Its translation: CASSSGVIDTQYF.

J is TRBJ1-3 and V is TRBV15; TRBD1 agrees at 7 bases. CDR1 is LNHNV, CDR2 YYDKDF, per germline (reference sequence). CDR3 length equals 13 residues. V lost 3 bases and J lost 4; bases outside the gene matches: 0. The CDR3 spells CATSRDRGNTIYF. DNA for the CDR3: TGTGCCACCAGCAGGGACAGGGGAAACACCATATATTTT.

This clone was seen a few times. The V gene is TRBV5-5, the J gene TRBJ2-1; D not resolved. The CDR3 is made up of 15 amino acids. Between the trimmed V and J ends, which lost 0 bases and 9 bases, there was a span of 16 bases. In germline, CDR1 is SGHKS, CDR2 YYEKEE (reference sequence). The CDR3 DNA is TGTGCCAGCAGCTTGGGAGCGAGAGAGTTGGGTGAGCAGTTCTTC. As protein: CASSLGARELGEQFF.

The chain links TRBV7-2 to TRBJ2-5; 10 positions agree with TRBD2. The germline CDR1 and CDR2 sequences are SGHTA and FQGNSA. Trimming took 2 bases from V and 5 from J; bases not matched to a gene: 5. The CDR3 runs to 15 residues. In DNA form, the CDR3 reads TGTGCCAGCAGCTTACAAGCGGGAGGGCCGGAGACCCAGTACTTC. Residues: CASSLQAGGPETQYF.

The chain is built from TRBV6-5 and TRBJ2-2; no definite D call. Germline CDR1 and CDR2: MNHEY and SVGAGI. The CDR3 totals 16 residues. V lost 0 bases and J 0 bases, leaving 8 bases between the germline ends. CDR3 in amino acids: CASSYSAPPNTGELFF. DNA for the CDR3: TGTGCCAGCAGTTACTCAGCCCCACCGAACACCGGGGAGCTGTTTTTT.

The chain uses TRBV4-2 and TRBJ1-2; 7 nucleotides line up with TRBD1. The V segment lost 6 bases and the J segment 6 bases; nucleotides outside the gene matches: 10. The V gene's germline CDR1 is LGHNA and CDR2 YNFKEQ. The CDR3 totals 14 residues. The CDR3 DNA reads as TGTGCCAGCAGGGTAATGACAGGGAATAATGGCTACACCTTC. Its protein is CASRVMTGNNGYTF.

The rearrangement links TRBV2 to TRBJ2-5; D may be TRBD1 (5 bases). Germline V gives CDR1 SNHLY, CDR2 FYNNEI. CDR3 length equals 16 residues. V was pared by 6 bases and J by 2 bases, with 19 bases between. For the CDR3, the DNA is TGTGCCAGCAGGCTACCGGACATTACTCTTCAAGAGACCCAGTACTTC. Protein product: CASRLPDITLQETQYF.

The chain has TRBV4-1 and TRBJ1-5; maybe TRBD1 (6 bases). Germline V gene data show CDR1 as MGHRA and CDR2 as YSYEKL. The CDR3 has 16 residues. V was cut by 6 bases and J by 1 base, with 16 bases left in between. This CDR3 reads CASRSTGQVSNQPQHF. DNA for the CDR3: TGCGCCAGCAGGTCCACAGGGCAGGTCAGCAATCAGCCCCAGCATTTT.

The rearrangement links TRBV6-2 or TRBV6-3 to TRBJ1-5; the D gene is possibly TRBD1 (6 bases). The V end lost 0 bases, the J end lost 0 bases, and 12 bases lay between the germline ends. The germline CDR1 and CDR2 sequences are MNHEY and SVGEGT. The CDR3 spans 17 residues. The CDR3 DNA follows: TGTGCCAGCAGTTACTCGTGGGTCAGGGGTAGCAATCAGCCCCAGCATTTT. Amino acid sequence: CASSYSWVRGSNQPQHF.

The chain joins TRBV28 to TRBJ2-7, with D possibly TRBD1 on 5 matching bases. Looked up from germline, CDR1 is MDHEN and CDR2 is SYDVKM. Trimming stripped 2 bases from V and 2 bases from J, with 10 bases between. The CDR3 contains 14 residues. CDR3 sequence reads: CASSLGADPYEQYF. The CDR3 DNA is TGTGCCAGCAGTTTAGGGGCGGACCCCTACGAGCAGTACTTC.

The CDR3 spells CASTISRGFGTDTQYF. The CDR3 bases are TGTGCCAGTACCATCTCCCGGGGGTTCGGGACAGATACGCAGTATTTT. V is TRBV19 and J is TRBJ2-3; D possibly corresponds to TRBD2 (6 bases). Trimming took 7 bases from V and 3 from J, leaving 20 bases between them. Germline CDR1 and CDR2: LNHDA and SQIVND (reference sequence). The CDR3 is made up of 16 amino acids.

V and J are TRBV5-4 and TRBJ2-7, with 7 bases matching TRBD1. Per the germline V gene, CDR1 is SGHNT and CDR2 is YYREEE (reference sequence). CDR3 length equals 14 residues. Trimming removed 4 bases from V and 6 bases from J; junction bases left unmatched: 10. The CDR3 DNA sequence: TGTGCCAGCAGCCTCGACAGGGCCCAGGGCGAGCAGTACTTC. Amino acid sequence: CASSLDRAQGEQYF.

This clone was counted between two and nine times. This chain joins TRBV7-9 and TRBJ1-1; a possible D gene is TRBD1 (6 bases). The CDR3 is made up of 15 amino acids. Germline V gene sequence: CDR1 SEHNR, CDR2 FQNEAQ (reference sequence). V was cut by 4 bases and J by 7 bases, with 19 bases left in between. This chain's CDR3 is CASSSGVGTRNEAFF. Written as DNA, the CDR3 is TGTGCCAGCAGCTCCGGTGTAGGGACAAGGAATGAAGCTTTCTTT.

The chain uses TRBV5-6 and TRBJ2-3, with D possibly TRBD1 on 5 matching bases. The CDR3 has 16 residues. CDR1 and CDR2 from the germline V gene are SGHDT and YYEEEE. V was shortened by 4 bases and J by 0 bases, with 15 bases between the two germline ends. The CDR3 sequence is CASSLAQGFSTDTQYF. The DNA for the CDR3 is TGTGCCAGCAGCCTTGCCCAGGGCTTTAGCACAGATACGCAGTATTTT.

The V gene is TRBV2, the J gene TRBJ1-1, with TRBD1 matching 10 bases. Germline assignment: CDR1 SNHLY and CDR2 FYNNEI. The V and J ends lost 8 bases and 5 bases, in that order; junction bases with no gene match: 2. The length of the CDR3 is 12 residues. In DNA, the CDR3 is TGTGCCAGCGGACAGGGGGGGACTGAAGCTTTCTTT. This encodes CASGQGGTEAFF.

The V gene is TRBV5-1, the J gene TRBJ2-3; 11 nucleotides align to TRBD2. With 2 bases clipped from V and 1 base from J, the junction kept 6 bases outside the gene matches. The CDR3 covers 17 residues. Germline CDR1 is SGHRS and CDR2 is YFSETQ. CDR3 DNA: TGCGCCAGCAGCTTACGTAGCGGGGGGGCAGGCACAGATACGCAGTATTTT. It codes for CASSLRSGGAGTDTQYF.

The DNA of the CDR3 is TGCCAGGCAGGAACAGCCAGTCAGCCCCAGCATTTT. Protein: CQAGTASQPQHF. V and J are TRBV21-1 and TRBJ1-5; TRBD1 is the table's D call, not checked against the DNA. TRBV21-1 is termed a pseudogene. The CDR3 has 12 residues.

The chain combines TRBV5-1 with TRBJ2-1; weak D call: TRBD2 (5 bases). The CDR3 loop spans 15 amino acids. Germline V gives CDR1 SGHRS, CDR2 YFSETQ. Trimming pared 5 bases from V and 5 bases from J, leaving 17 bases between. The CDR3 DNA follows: TGCGCCAGCAGAACCGGGAACACAAGGGACAATGAGCAGTTCTTC. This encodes CASRTGNTRDNEQFF. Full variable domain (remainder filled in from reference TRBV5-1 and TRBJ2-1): KAGVTQTPRYLIKTRGQQVTLSCSPISGHRSVSWYQQTPGQGLQFLFEYFSETQRNKGNFPGRFSGRQFSNSRSEMNVSTLELGDSALYLCASRTGNTRDNEQFFGPGTRLTVL.

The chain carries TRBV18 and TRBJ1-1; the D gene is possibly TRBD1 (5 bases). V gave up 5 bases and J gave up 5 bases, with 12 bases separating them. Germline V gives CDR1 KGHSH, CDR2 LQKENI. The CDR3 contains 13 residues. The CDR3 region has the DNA TGTGCCAGCTCAGGCAGGGTGGAGACTGAAGCTTTCTTT. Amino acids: CASSGRVETEAFF.

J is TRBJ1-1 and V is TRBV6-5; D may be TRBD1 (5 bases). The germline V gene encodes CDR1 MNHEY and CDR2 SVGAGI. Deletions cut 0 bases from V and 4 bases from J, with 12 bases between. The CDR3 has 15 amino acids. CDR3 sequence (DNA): TGTGCCAGCAGTTACTCGAGTAGGGGATTCACTGAAGCTTTCTTT. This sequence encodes CASSYSSRGFTEAFF.

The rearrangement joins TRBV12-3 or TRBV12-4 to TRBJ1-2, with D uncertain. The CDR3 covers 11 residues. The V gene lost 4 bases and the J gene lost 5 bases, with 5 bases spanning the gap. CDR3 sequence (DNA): TGTGCCAGCAGTTCAAATTATGGCTACACCTTC. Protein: CASSSNYGYTF.